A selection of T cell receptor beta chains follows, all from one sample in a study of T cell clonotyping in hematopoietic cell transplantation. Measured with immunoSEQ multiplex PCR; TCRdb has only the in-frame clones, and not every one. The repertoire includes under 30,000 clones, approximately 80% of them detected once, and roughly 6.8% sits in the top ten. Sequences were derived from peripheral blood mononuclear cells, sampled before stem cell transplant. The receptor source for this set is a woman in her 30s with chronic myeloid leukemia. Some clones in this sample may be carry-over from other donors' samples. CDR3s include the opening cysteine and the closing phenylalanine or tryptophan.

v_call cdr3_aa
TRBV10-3 CAISESGGTYNEQFF
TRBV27 CASRSGQGNSPLHF
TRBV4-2 CASSQDTVGTDTQYF
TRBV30 CAWSWQGYGYTF
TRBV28 CASSLSRTGYGYTF
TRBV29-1 CSVWTASEAFF
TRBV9 CASSPPSRGSNTEAFF
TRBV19 CASIEEAGNNSPLHF
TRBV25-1 CASSVQMNTEAFF
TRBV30 CAWSVPAVGGGELFF
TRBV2 CASRVLRGTQYF
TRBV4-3 CASSLDLAGGSPLHF
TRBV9 CASSAAGKYGYTF
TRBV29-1 CSVTRWDSWTEAFF
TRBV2 CASRTGMNTEAFF
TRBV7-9 CASSLGDGARRRDIGFF
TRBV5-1 CASSSSGVNNEQFF
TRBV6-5 CASYGPNLKTQYF
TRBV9 CASSVGGPGGNYGYTF
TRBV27 CASSLGSGNGQPQHF
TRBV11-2 CASALRGQETQYF
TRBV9 CASSVGQAFSYEQYF
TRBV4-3 CASSQGGNYNTDTQYF
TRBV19 CASTTDRAVDGYTF
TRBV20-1 CSANRDTQYF
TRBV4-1 CASSQEGGMFGTGELFF
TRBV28 CASSLISGIGEQYF
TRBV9 CASSVAGYTEAFF
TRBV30 CAWKIGAEAFF
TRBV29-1 CSVARTGTEGYTF
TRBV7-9 CASSLARVTSEAFF
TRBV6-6 CASSYSGRGQTYEQYF
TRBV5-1 CASSFAGGVVDTQYF
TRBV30 CAWSVHSNTEAFF
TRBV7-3 CASSLTSAGEEYNF